These 2 T cell receptor beta chains were all obtained from the same sample, sequenced in a study of T cells in Graves' hyperthyroidism and ophthalmopathy. Amplification of TCR beta CDR3 regions used RNA as the template. HTBI primers drove first-round RT-PCR of the TCR CDR3. In TCRdb, the multiplex PCR reads were re-called with MiXCR into one record per CDR3 protein. The table records some 500,000 distinct CDR3 sequences, approximately 15% of them present only once. The sequencing input was blood. The origin of the receptors is a woman aged 18 to 35 with Graves' hyperthyroidism.

This clonotype was counted many times. The chain employs TRBV2 and TRBJ2-3, with TRBD2 matching over 13 bases. There are 16 residues in the CDR3. Germline CDR1 is SNHLY and CDR2 is FYNNEI. Unmatched junction bases numbered 3, after V lost 6 bases and J lost 0 bases. The CDR3 region is CASRTSGGLSTDTQYF. CDR3 bases: TGTGCCAGCAGGACTAGCGGGGGGCTAAGCACAGATACGCAGTATTTT.

This clonotype was recorded many times. The gene calls are TRBV10-3 and TRBJ1-5; tentative D call: TRBD1 (5 bases). CDR3 length: 16 amino acids. The germline gives CDR1 ENHRY, CDR2 SYGVKD. V was cut by 2 bases and J by 0 bases, with 11 bases left in between. CDR3 amino acids: CAISERGTDSNQPQHF. CDR3 in DNA: TGTGCCATCAGTGAGAGGGGTACGGATAGCAATCAGCCCCAGCATTTT.